This is a list of T cell receptor beta chains from one sample in a study of blood T cell repertoires in COVID-19. Generated by immunoSEQ multiplex PCR, the TCRdb table keeps only in-frame clones and is missing some. The repertoire holds some 140,000 clones, with about 86% as singletons. The sample consisted of peripheral blood. The source of these receptors is a woman aged 55-69 years with active or convalescent COVID-19. CDR3s leave out the opening cysteine and the closing phenylalanine or tryptophan. Only part of the rows carry a size: once, few, many, or a class if the clone is expanded.

abundance	v_gene	CDR3aa
few	TRBV27	ASSFFAGGLF
once	TRBV5-6	ASSLPGQGPDTQY
NA	TRBV19	ASSSIIRDRGLIS
NA	TRBV3-1/TRBV3-2	ASSRQDFSPLH
once	TRBV29-1	SVRAYNEQF
NA	TRBV9	ASSVEGRRTEAF
NA	TRBV3-1/TRBV3-2	ASSRRLGVGLAGGPQLNEQF
NA	TRBV7-8	ATNRDGFPTGELF
NA	TRBV5-4	ASSSDPGLAGLETQY
NA	TRBV18	ASSPSRSTGRLAITDTQY
once	TRBV18	ASSSVLGENTEAF
NA	TRBV11-2	ASSSRQGAYSPLH
NA	TRBV9	ASSVEAGAGNEKLF
NA	TRBV3-1/TRBV3-2	ASSQGLPAGELF
once	TRBV18	ASSRQGGIYNEQF
once	TRBV6-1	ASSELGHLNTEAF
few	TRBV15	ATSRVEGGYSNQPQH
NA	TRBV5-4	ASSVDRAGYNEQF
NA	TRBV7-8	ASSLGPAGIIGEQF
NA	TRBV10-3	AISDSGGEKLF
NA	TRBV10-1	ATDPTDQETQY
once	TRBV28	ASSFGQGAIQY
NA	TRBV6-2/TRBV6-3	ASGPYDSSGNTIY
once	TRBV7-9	ASSLLQDTEAF
NA	TRBV6-5	ASRGPGNTIY
NA	TRBV27	ASSSSGTYTDTQY
NA	TRBV2	ASTGSSSEKLF
NA	TRBV30	AWREEDRGKYSPLH
once	TRBV4-3	ASSQGRENIQY
NA	TRBV5-1	ASSLTSAGVSYNEQF
NA	TRBV7-2	ASSPRQGPYEQY
NA	TRBV7-6	ASSSSGTYNEQF
NA	TRBV12-3/TRBV12-4	ASRTPNSDTQY
few	TRBV27	ASSNRDRVFPGELF
NA	TRBV5-1	ASMRLGLGSYNEQF
NA	TRBV14	ASSHAFGAAGDNEQF
NA	TRBV6-2/TRBV6-3	ASSWTSPTYNEQF
NA	TRBV4-3	ASSQDPLAGVNEQF
NA	TRBV11-2	ASSPGLYEQY
NA	TRBV4-1	ASSQIGGYGYT
NA	TRBV28	ASQEEDRGPGYT
once	TRBV2	ASSPGTGNNEKLF
once	TRBV6-1	ASSEPVKGQNTEAF
NA	TRBV20-1	SASAPTGGELF
NA	TRBV5-6	ASSLAPRQGYNEQF